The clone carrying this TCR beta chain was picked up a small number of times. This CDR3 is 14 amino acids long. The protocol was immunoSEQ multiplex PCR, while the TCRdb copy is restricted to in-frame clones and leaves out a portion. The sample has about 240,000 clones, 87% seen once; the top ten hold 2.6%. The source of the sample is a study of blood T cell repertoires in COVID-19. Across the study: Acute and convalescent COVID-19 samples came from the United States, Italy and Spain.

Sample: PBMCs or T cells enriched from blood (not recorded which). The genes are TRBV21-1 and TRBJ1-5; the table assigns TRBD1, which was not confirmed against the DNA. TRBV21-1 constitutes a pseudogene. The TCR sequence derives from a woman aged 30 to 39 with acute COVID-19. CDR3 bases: TGTGCCAGCAGCAAGAAGGGGCCCCTTTCCCCCGAGCATTTT. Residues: CASSKKGPLSPEHF.